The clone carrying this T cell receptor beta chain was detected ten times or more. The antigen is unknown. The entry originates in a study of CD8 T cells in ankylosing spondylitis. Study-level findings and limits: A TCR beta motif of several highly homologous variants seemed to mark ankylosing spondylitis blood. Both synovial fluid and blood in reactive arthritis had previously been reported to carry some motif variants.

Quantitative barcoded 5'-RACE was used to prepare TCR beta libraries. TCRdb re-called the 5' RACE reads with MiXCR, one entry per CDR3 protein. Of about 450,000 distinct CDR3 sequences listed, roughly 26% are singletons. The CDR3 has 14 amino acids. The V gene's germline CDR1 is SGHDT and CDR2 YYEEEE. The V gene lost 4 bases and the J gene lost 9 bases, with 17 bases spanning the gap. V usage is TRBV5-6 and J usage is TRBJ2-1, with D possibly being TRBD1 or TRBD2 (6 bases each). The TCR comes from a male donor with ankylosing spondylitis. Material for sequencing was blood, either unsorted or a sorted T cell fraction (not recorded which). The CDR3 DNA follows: TGTGCCAGCAGCGCGGACTTGGGGGGCTCTGAGCAGTTCTTC. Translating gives CASSADLGGSEQFF.